These T cell receptor beta chains were read from a single sample in a study of T cells in Graves' hyperthyroidism and ophthalmopathy. TCRdb reanalysed the multiplex PCR reads using MiXCR and keeps one entry per CDR3 protein. The profile shows roughly 500,000 distinct CDR3 sequences, approximately 49% of them singletons. Sample: peripheral blood or thyroid tissue (not recorded which). Receptors were obtained from an adult woman with Graves' disease, either hyperthyroidism or ophthalmopathy (not recorded which). CDR3s include the opening cysteine and the closing phenylalanine or tryptophan. The D gene is left open where the match is weak. Size values are once, few and many counts, or a class for expanded clones, and some rows have none.

cdr3_aa	cdr3_nt	d_call	v_call	clone_size	j_call
CSLDPPQNTEAFF	TGCAGCTTGGACCCTCCTCAGAACACTGAAGCTTTCTTT	NA	TRBV29-1	NA	TRBJ1-1
CSARVQGMEGTEAFF	TGCAGTGCTAGAGTTCAGGGGATGGAGGGGACTGAAGCTTTCTTT	NA	TRBV20-1	many	TRBJ1-1
CATSESGVSNQPQHF	TGTGCCACCAGTGAATCGGGGGTTAGCAATCAGCCCCAGCATTTT	NA	TRBV24-1	NA	TRBJ1-5
CASSYIQGTLQNTEAFF	TGTGCCAGCAGTTACATTCAGGGAACCCTCCAGAACACTGAAGCTTTCTTT	NA	TRBV2	NA	TRBJ1-1
CASSVGGGYEQYF	TGTGCCAGCAGCGTAGGGGGCGGTTACGAGCAGTACTTC	TRBD1	TRBV11-2	many	TRBJ2-7
CASSLTGAENLSPLHF	TGTGCCAGCAGTCTTACAGGGGCAGAGAACCTTTCACCCCTCCACTTT	TRBD1	TRBV6-2/TRBV6-3	many	TRBJ1-6
CASSGPGLYGYTF	TGCGCCAGCAGCGGACCGGGACTCTATGGCTACACCTTC	NA	TRBV4-1	NA	TRBJ1-2
CASREKGSNQPQHF	TGTGCCAGCAGAGAAAAGGGAAGCAATCAGCCCCAGCATTTT	NA	TRBV6-6	NA	TRBJ1-5
CASPLATGLEKSPLHF	TGTGCCAGCCCGCTTGCGACAGGGTTGGAGAAATCACCCCTCCACTTT	TRBD1	TRBV7-6	NA	TRBJ1-6
CASSSRTGSHEQYF	TGTGCCAGCAGCTCCAGGACAGGTTCCCACGAGCAGTACTTC	TRBD1	TRBV7-9	many	TRBJ2-7
CASSMPKQGTQYF	TGTGCCAGCAGCATGCCTAAGCAGGGGACCCAGTACTTC	NA	TRBV7-8	NA	TRBJ2-5
CASNQRGTDTQYF	TGTGCCAGTAACCAGCGGGGCACAGATACGCAGTATTTT	NA	TRBV19	NA	TRBJ2-3
CASSYSWADYGYTF	TGTGCCAGCAGTTACTCGTGGGCAGATTATGGCTACACCTTC	NA	TRBV6-5	many	TRBJ1-2